These 30 T cell receptor beta chains were sequenced from one sample in a study of T cells after yellow fever vaccination. Each CDR3 protein gets one entry after TCRdb re-called the 5' RACE reads with MiXCR. The top ten clones hold about a quarter of a sample with hundreds of thousands of distinct CDR3 sequences, more than 3% of them seen once. The material sequenced was PBMCs, taken on the day of the yellow fever booster vaccination. The receptors come from a man between 18 and 29 years old who received the YFV17D yellow fever vaccine.

This clonotype was counted at least ten times. The chain joins TRBV7-2 to TRBJ1-5; unclear D gene. Per germline, CDR1 SGHTA and CDR2 FQGNSA. The CDR3 consists of 13 residues. V dropped 0 bases and J dropped 6 bases, with 6 bases sitting between them. The CDR3 DNA is TGTGCCAGCAGCTTAGCGCTCGGTCAGCCCCAGCATTTT. It specifies CASSLALGQPQHF.

Ten or more counts support this clonotype. This sequence joins TRBV5-1 and TRBJ2-5; 10 bases agree with TRBD2. The length of the CDR3 is 15 residues. Germline V lookup: CDR1 SGHRS, CDR2 YFSETQ. The junction had 5 bases not matched to a gene; V was cut back by 5 bases and J by 1 base. CDR3 in amino acids: CASSPLAGAQETQYF. In DNA form, the CDR3 reads TGCGCCAGCAGTCCTCTAGCGGGGGCCCAAGAGACCCAGTACTTC.

This clonotype was counted at least ten times. V gene TRBV10-1 combines with J gene TRBJ2-3, with D tentatively TRBD2 (5 bases). Germline CDR1 reads WNHNN; CDR2 reads SYGVQD (reference sequence). CDR3 length: 13 amino acids. Trimming removed 0 bases at V and 9 bases at J, with 10 bases between. The CDR3 here is CASSESGSGTQYF. As DNA, the CDR3 is TGCGCCAGCAGTGAGTCTGGGAGCGGAACGCAGTATTTT.

Only a few counts were recorded for this clonotype. V gene TRBV28 combines with J gene TRBJ1-4; D not resolved. The V end lost 6 bases, the J end lost 8 bases, and 7 bases lay between the germline ends. There are 11 residues in the CDR3. Germline values: CDR1 MDHEN, CDR2 SYDVKM. The chain's CDR3 is CASRHREKLFF. The CDR3 bases are TGTGCCAGCAGGCACAGAGAAAAACTGTTTTTT.

This clonotype was observed many times. The chain combines TRBV5-1 with TRBJ2-3; tentatively, D is TRBD2 (7 bases). Trimming took 3 bases from V and 4 from J, leaving 9 bases between them. The CDR3 covers 13 residues. The germline gives CDR1 SGHRS, CDR2 YFSETQ. CDR3 DNA sequence: TGCGCCAGCAGCTGGGAGGGGGCAGATACGCAGTATTTT. It encodes CASSWEGADTQYF.

This clonotype has at least ten counts. The rearrangement uses TRBV7-2 and TRBJ2-7; D is uncertain. The CDR3 loop spans 13 amino acids. V dropped 3 bases and J dropped 4 bases, with 10 bases sitting between them. Germline assignment: CDR1 SGHTA and CDR2 FQGNSA. The CDR3 nucleotides read TGTGCCAGCAGCTTTGGCCCCCATTACGAGCAGTACGTC. This sequence encodes CASSFGPHYEQYV.

This clonotype was counted between two and nine times. The chain joins TRBV20-1 to TRBJ2-3; 8 nucleotides match TRBD2. This CDR3 has 15 residues. V trimming: 4 bases; J trimming: 3 bases; junction bases outside the gene matches: 9. Germline-derived CDR1 and CDR2 are DFQATT and SNEGSKA (reference sequence). The CDR3 reads CSATTVVAGTDTQYF. In DNA form, the CDR3 reads TGCAGTGCTACCACCGTGGTAGCGGGGACAGATACGCAGTATTTT.

This clonotype was detected ten times or more. V gene TRBV5-1 combines with J gene TRBJ2-5; TRBD2 aligns across 7 bases. The CDR3 extends over 14 amino acids. The trim removed 6 bases at V and 5 bases at J, leaving 10 bases unmatched. Germline V gene lookup returns CDR1 SGHRS and CDR2 YFSETQ. CDR3 nucleotide sequence: TGCGCCAGCACCCCCGTGGGGGGGTCGGAGACCCAGTACTTC. This sequence encodes CASTPVGGSETQYF.

This clonotype appeared a few times. V and J are TRBV7-6 and TRBJ1-2; 10 bases fit TRBD1. J was trimmed by 4 bases and V by 0 bases; bases with no gene match: 5. The CDR3 is 16 amino acids. Germline CDR1 SGHVS, CDR2 FNYEAQ. The CDR3 is CASSLAGTGARYGYTF. In DNA, the CDR3 is TGTGCCAGCAGCTTAGCGGGGACAGGGGCGCGCTATGGCTACACCTTC.

The CDR3 here is CASSPIVSSGNTIYF. Written as DNA, the CDR3 is TGTGCCAGCTCACCAATCGTCAGCTCTGGAAACACCATATATTTT. V gene TRBV18 combines with J gene TRBJ1-3; unclear D gene. The CDR3 contains 15 residues. Germline CDR1 reads KGHSH; CDR2 reads LQKENI. V dropped 2 bases and J dropped 0 bases, with 8 bases sitting between them.

This clonotype came up a few times. The chain carries TRBV5-1 and TRBJ1-5, with no clear D. The CDR3 length is 13 residues. The germline V gene has CDR1 SGHRS and CDR2 YFSETQ. Deletions cut 2 bases from V and 3 bases from J, with 6 bases between. The CDR3 is CASSFDYNQPQHF. DNA of the CDR3: TGCGCCAGCAGCTTTGATTACAATCAGCCCCAGCATTTT.

This clonotype was detected ten times or more. The V and J genes are TRBV16 and TRBJ2-7; 9 bases agree with TRBD1. CDR3 length: 14 residues. Looked up from germline, CDR1 is KGHSY and CDR2 is FQNENV. The J segment lost 5 bases and the V segment lost 5 bases, leaving 7 bases of the junction unmatched. The CDR3 DNA reads as TGTGCCAGCAGCGGCCGGGACAGGGTCAACGAGCAGTACTTC. It codes for CASSGRDRVNEQYF.

This clonotype was seen more than once but under ten times. The gene calls are TRBV4-3 and TRBJ1-4; 10 bases align to TRBD1. V shed 3 bases, J shed 7 bases, and the junction held 11 bases outside the gene matches. The CDR3 runs to 17 residues. Germline V gene data show CDR1 as LGHNA and CDR2 as YSLEER. CDR3 coding DNA: TGCGCCAGCAGCCATCCGGGACAGGGGAATCTTAGTGAAAAACTGTTTTTT. This codes for CASSHPGQGNLSEKLFF.

The chain uses TRBV4-2 and TRBJ1-2; D ambiguous. This CDR3 contains 15 residues. V lost 0 bases and J 4 bases, leaving 12 bases between the germline ends. The germline V gene has CDR1 LGHNA and CDR2 YNFKEQ. The CDR3 protein is CASSQDIRESYGYTF. The CDR3 DNA reads TGTGCCAGCAGCCAAGATATCCGGGAGTCCTATGGCTACACCTTC.

Many counts were recorded for this clonotype. J is TRBJ2-3 and V is TRBV2, with 11 bases that match TRBD2. Germline V gives CDR1 SNHLY, CDR2 FYNNEI. Germline trimming cut 7 bases from V and 2 bases from J; bases unmatched to any gene: 5. The CDR3 spans 15 residues. CDR3 bases: TGTGCCAGCACCAAACTAGCGGGGGCCACAGATACGCAGTATTTT. Its protein is CASTKLAGATDTQYF.

V usage is TRBV7-2 and J usage is TRBJ1-6, with D hard to call. CDR1 is SGHTA and CDR2 is FQGNSA in the germline V gene. The CDR3 extends over 13 amino acids. Between the trimmed V and J ends, which lost 1 base and 6 bases, there was a span of 4 bases. This chain's CDR3 is CASSLGANSPLHF. CDR3 nucleotides: TGTGCCAGCAGCTTAGGAGCTAATTCACCCCTCCACTTT.

This clonotype showed up many times. The CDR3 sequence is CASSLNEGARATDTQYF. DNA of the CDR3: TGTGCCAGCAGCTTGAATGAAGGGGCCCGAGCCACAGATACGCAGTATTTT. V usage is TRBV5-5 and J usage is TRBJ2-3; tentative D call: TRBD1 (5 bases). Deletions cut 1 base from V and 2 bases from J, with 17 bases between. Germline V gene sequence: CDR1 SGHKS, CDR2 YYEKEE (reference sequence). The CDR3 extends over 17 amino acids. The variable domain in full, completed from reference TRBV5-5 and TRBJ2-3, reads DAGVTQSPTHLIKTRGQQVTLRCSPISGHKSVSWYQQVLGQGPQFIFQYYEKEERGRGNFPDRFSARQFPNYSSELNVNALLLGDSALYLCASSLNEGARATDTQYFGPGTRLTVL.

This clonotype occurred a few times. This chain connects TRBV20-1 to TRBJ1-5; 9 nucleotides align to TRBD1. Germline V gene sequence: CDR1 DFQATT, CDR2 SNEGSKA (reference sequence). V gave up 6 bases and J gave up 2 bases; unmatched junction bases: 2. This CDR3 has 13 amino acids. CDR3 residues: CSARTGGNQPQHF. As DNA, the CDR3 is TGCAGTGCCCGGACAGGGGGCAATCAGCCCCAGCATTTT.

The chain couples TRBV5-5 to TRBJ2-6; D gene unclear. In germline, CDR1 is SGHKS, CDR2 YYEKEE (reference sequence). The ends were cut back, 0 bases at V and 2 bases at J, with 6 bases in the middle. The CDR3 sequence is 15 residues long. CDR3 loop: CASSLDRAGANVLTF. The DNA for the CDR3 is TGTGCCAGCAGCTTGGATAGGGCTGGGGCCAACGTCCTGACTTTC. The whole variable domain, filled in from reference TRBV5-5 and TRBJ2-6, reads DAGVTQSPTHLIKTRGQQVTLRCSPISGHKSVSWYQQVLGQGPQFIFQYYEKEERGRGNFPDRFSARQFPNYSSELNVNALLLGDSALYLCASSLDRAGANVLTFGAGSRLTVL.

V and J are TRBV7-3 and TRBJ2-1; D is unresolved. Germline V gives CDR1 SGHTA, CDR2 FQGTGA. The CDR3 is 15 residues long. The ends were cut back, 0 bases at V and 6 bases at J, with 12 bases in the middle. The CDR3: CASSLTGPTGNEQFF. Written as DNA, the CDR3 is TGTGCCAGCAGCTTAACAGGCCCAACCGGCAATGAGCAGTTCTTC.

This clonotype was seen ten or more times. The rearrangement links TRBV4-1 to TRBJ2-1; 9 bases line up with TRBD1. The germline V gene encodes CDR1 MGHRA and CDR2 YSYEKL. The ends lost 4 bases at V and 15 bases at J; junction bases unmatched: 4. CDR3 length equals 11 residues. Written as DNA, the CDR3 is TGCGCCAGCAGCCGTGGACAGGGGTTGTTCTTC. It encodes CASSRGQGLFF.

For this clonotype: The junction departs from germline at one end; a sequencing error may be responsible. J is TRBJ2-1 and V is TRBV23-1, with D tentatively TRBD1 or TRBD2 (6 bases each). TRBV23-1 is an open reading frame, and its role is uncertain. CDR3 length: 17 amino acids. The CDR3 region is CASRQFYGGLSYNEQFF. In DNA, the CDR3 is TGCGCCAGCCGTCAATTTTACGGGGGCCTCTCCTACAATGAGCAGTTCTTC.

This clonotype was counted between two and nine times. The chain joins TRBV25-1 to TRBJ1-4; D is ambiguous. Trimming pared 2 bases from V and 7 bases from J, leaving 17 bases between. Germline CDR1 and CDR2: MGHDK and SYGVNS. The CDR3 runs 16 residues. Here the CDR3 DNA reads TGTGCCAGCAGTGAACATCCGAACCCCGGTCGTGAAAAACTGTTTTTT. Translation: CASSEHPNPGREKLFF.

This clonotype was detected a few times. This chain's CDR3 is CASSSPVLRGAFNEQFF. The CDR3, as DNA: TGCGCCAGCAGCTCCCCGGTCTTGCGGGGGGCCTTCAATGAGCAGTTCTTC. The chain employs TRBV5-1 and TRBJ2-1; TRBD2 agrees at 8 bases. With 3 bases clipped from V and 6 bases from J, the junction kept 14 bases outside the gene matches. The CDR3 is 17 amino acids. The germline CDR1 and CDR2 sequences are SGHRS and YFSETQ.

This clonotype was recorded many times. The gene calls are TRBV10-3 and TRBJ1-1, with D possibly matching TRBD1 (6 bases). CDR1 and CDR2 (germline): ENHRY, SYGVKD. This CDR3 has 15 amino acids. Between the trimmed V and J ends, which lost 2 bases and 0 bases, there was a span of 10 bases. Here the CDR3 reads CAISERDRLNTEAFF. The CDR3 region has the DNA TGTGCCATCAGTGAGAGAGACAGGTTGAACACTGAAGCTTTCTTT.

The table lists this clonotype with many counts. The chain is built from TRBV7-9 and TRBJ2-5; 14 bases line up with TRBD2. Looked up from germline, CDR1 is SEHNR and CDR2 is FQNEAQ (reference sequence). V was pared by 4 bases and J by 4 bases, with 2 bases of the junction left unmatched. The CDR3 spans 15 residues. The CDR3 loop reads CASSYGTSGGETQYF. The DNA for the CDR3 is TGTGCCAGCAGCTACGGGACTAGCGGGGGAGAGACCCAGTACTTC.

Many counts were recorded for this clonotype. This chain connects TRBV20-1 to TRBJ1-6; tentatively, D is TRBD1 (6 bases). The CDR3 runs to 16 residues. The V end lost 1 base, the J end lost 10 bases, and 20 bases lay between the germline ends. Germline CDR1 and CDR2: DFQATT and SNEGSKA (reference sequence). As DNA, the CDR3 is TGCAGTGCTAGAGTCCCATCAGGGGCGCAAAGGTCACCCCTCCACTTT. Translation gives CSARVPSGAQRSPLHF.

This clonotype was seen at least ten times. The chain recombines TRBV6-1 with TRBJ1-6, with D tentatively TRBD1 (5 bases). The CDR3 extends over 14 amino acids. Germline CDR1 and CDR2: MNHNS and SASEGT. The germline V and J ends were trimmed by 1 base and 9 bases, with 10 bases remaining between them. CDR3 DNA sequence: TGTGCCAGCAGTGAAGGATTTGACAGTTCACCCCTCCACTTT. Encoded protein: CASSEGFDSSPLHF.

Only a few counts were recorded for this clonotype. This chain links TRBV5-1 with TRBJ2-1; TRBD2 matches 13 bases. Losses at the gene ends were 3 bases for V and 0 bases for J; bases not matched to a gene: 6. Per germline, CDR1 SGHRS and CDR2 YFSETQ. The CDR3 covers 18 residues. The CDR3 DNA sequence: TGCGCCAGCAGCTATGGGACTAGCGGGGCGAGCTCCTACAATGAGCAGTTCTTC. This encodes CASSYGTSGASSYNEQFF.

The chain recombines TRBV9 with TRBJ2-1, with 9 bases that match TRBD2. Trimming took 5 bases from V and 0 from J; bases not matched to a gene: 3. The CDR3 totals 15 residues. Germline V gene data show CDR1 as SGDLS and CDR2 as YYNGEE. CDR3 amino acids: CASRDSGSSYNEQFF. The CDR3 DNA sequence: TGTGCCAGCAGGGATAGCGGGAGCTCCTACAATGAGCAGTTCTTC.